This T cell receptor beta chain was profiled in a study of early T cells in non-severe SARS-CoV-2 infection. Study outcomes and limitations: Sequences matched to VDJdb favored anti-spike CD8 responses, while private and CD4 specificities were missed.

In regard to this clonotype: Its antigen is not identified.

Individual cDNA molecules were tagged with unique molecular identifiers, the study reported. Using its own MiXCR run on the 5' RACE reads, TCRdb lists one record per CDR3 protein. In the table there are approximately 70,000 distinct CDR3 sequences, roughly an eighth of which are singletons. Trimming took off 2 bases at V and 1 base at J, with 8 bases between the two ends. Germline CDR1 and CDR2: MDHEN and SYDVKM. The CDR3 is 14 residues long. This chain connects TRBV28 to TRBJ2-5; weak D call: TRBD2 (7 bases). The specimen was whole blood. The receptor comes from an adult who was a healthcare worker with PCR-confirmed SARS-CoV-2 infection or an uninfected control (not recorded which). In nucleotides, the CDR3 is TGTGCCAGCAGTTTAGCGGGGGCCCAAGAGACCCAGTACTTC. This translates into CASSLAGAQETQYF.